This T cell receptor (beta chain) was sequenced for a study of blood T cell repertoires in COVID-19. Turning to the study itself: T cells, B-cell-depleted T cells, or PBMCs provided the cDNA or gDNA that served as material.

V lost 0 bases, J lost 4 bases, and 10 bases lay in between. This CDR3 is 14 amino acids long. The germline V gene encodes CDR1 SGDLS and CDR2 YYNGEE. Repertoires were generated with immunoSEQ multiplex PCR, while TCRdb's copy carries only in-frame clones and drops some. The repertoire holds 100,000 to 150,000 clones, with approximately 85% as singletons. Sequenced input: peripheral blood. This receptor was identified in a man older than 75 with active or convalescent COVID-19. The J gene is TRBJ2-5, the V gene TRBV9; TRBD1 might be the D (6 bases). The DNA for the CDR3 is TGTGCCAGCAGCGTAGGCACAGGGTTAGAGACCCAGTACTTC. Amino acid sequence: CASSVGTGLETQYF.